The source of this T cell receptor (beta chain) is a study of beta chain features in type 1 diabetes (dated by TCRdb to 2016 to 2019). Background on the whole study: No differences in mean age, gender distribution, total cell number or subset yield were found between patients and healthy donors. A total of under 140,000,000 sorted cells were examined across all samples, and the number of cells per subset was strongly correlated with RNA yield. The study compared the TCRB repertoires of sorted circulating CD4+ T cell subsets in recently diagnosed type 1 diabetes patients with those in matched healthy donors. Regulatory and stem cell-like memory subsets were obtained from only 8 patients and roughly 8 healthy donors, while naive and central memory subsets were obtained from all 28 donors.

The entire isolated RNA was reverse transcribed using the High Capacity cDNA Reverse Transcription Kit, and thus expressed TCRB transcripts were sequenced. Deep immunoSEQ sequencing was performed on naive, central memory and regulatory T cell samples, with an average of roughly 4 million total reads per sample. Sorted cells were lysed in RLT buffer, and RNA was extracted using DNase-treated RNeasy Micro or Mini kits according to cell number. To prevent cross-contamination, each cell subset was processed individually, whereas patient and healthy donor samples were processed jointly. Using the immunoSEQ multiplex PCR, TCRB sequences were amplified from cDNA into 87-bp fragments spanning the CDR3 region. Amplicons were sequenced on the Illumina HiSeq platform. The study's processing was this. Synthetic template baselines were used to correct PCR bias computationally, reads within Hamming distance 2 were collapsed together, and singletons that could not be merged were discarded. By aligning reads against IMGT, V, D and J genes, CDR3 length, and insertions or deletions at six rearrangement sites were assigned. Within each subset, clonotype counts were normalized to sorted cell number, after which true diversity and Gini coefficients were computed with the tcR R package. The overlap coefficient, calculated on TCRB nucleotide sequences, was used to quantify repertoire sharing. As a proxy for the pre-selection repertoire, out-of-frame TCRB sequences from naive cells were analyzed. This immuneACCESS table, as held by TCRdb, lists in-frame sequences with V and J called but not all clones. Of the missing ones, under half trace to an unresolved V gene in checked studies; the others have no known cause. Clonal size and the V and J genes are those of that table, whereas D and trimming came from the DNA. This sample holds approximately 400,000 clones; over 13% were observed only once. 0.019% of the sample rests with the top ten.

Each donor gave one peripheral blood draw, roughly 110 mL on average, collected into heparinised tubes. Naive, central memory, regulatory and stem cell-like memory CD4+ T cells were sorted on a BD FACSAria II using a panel including CD45RO, CCR7, CD25, CD127, CD95 and CD27. A purity above 95% was achieved for all sorted populations. Right away, PBMCs were isolated by Lymphoprep density gradient centrifugation and were stained directly, with no culture step. So that batch effects would be minimized, each experiment stained and sorted samples in pairs, pairing one healthy donor with one patient. Spanning cysteine to phenylalanine, the CDR3 consists of 16 amino acids. CDR3 DNA only is kept here, 48 bases in frame from base 1. CDR1 and CDR2, per the germline V gene, are SQVTM and ANQGSEA. V is cut back by 3 bases and J by 2 bases, with 12 bases in the junction unmatched. For this clone: Its antigen is not yet known. No much larger clone is present one base from it, and per-base qualities are unavailable.

General findings and caveats noted by the study authors: Because cDNA was sequenced instead of genomic DNA, highly expressing activated cells could be over-represented, though the groups showed no difference in activation or CD3 levels. Shorter templates might be favored by PCR, yet because patient and control samples were amplified and corrected together, any such skew would affect both groups equally. In all four CD4+ subsets, TCRB CDR3 length was moderately but significantly shorter in type 1 diabetes patients. The naive, central memory and regulatory TCRB repertoires appeared to resemble one another more closely among patients than among healthy donors. Only small numbers of individuals were included in the HLA sub-analyses, which left unresolved whether HLA type had any influence on TCRB rearrangement. At VDJ recombination sites, patients with type 1 diabetes made fewer insertions and deleted more nucleotides, a pattern implying thymic rearrangement abnormalities.

The sequenced sample was naive CD4+ T cells from blood. What the cell subset or site label conveys for this sample: true naive CD4+ T cells. The TCR originated in a woman aged 18-29 years in good health. This chain joins TRBV29-1 to TRBJ1-1, with 7 bases matching TRBD1. The nucleotide sequence reads TGCAGCGTTGACAGGAGGGCAGGGGGACTCAACACTGAAGCTTTCTTT. It is translated as CSVDRRAGGLNTEAFF.